The 6 T cell receptor beta chains below all came from one sample that was sequenced in a study of T cells in Graves' hyperthyroidism and ophthalmopathy. Using RNA transcripts as the source, TCR beta CDR3 regions were amplified. First-round RT-PCR of the TCR CDR3 relied on the HTBI primer set. A single record per CDR3 protein comes from TCRdb applying MiXCR to the multiplex PCR reads. The table has 490,000 or so distinct CDR3 sequences, 46% seen once. The sequencing sample was made of peripheral blood or thyroid tissue (not recorded which). The receptors shown here come from an adult woman with Graves' disease, either hyperthyroidism or ophthalmopathy (not recorded which).

The rearrangement links TRBV7-2 to TRBJ2-7, with TRBD1 matching 9 bases. J gave up 4 bases and V 5 bases, and 9 bases lay outside the gene matches. Germline V CDR1 and CDR2: SGHTA, FQGNSA. The CDR3 runs 15 residues. The chain's CDR3 is CASSPAGTGTYEQYF. CDR3 sequence (DNA): TGTGCCAGCAGCCCGGCCGGGACAGGGACGTACGAGCAGTACTTC.

V usage is TRBV7-8 and J usage is TRBJ2-5; 9 bases line up with TRBD1. This CDR3 has 14 amino acids. V was clipped by 5 bases and J by 9 bases; unmatched bases: 10. Germline CDR1 SGHVS, CDR2 FQNEAQ. The CDR3 nucleotides read TGTGCCAGCAGCCCGGGACAGGGCCCGAGTGCCCAGTACTTC. As protein: CASSPGQGPSAQYF.

This clonotype has only a few counts. J is TRBJ1-4 and V is TRBV2, with 8 bases fitting TRBD1. V shed 5 bases, J shed 8 bases, and the junction held 10 bases outside the gene matches. The germline gives CDR1 SNHLY, CDR2 FYNNEI. The CDR3 runs to 15 residues. As DNA, the CDR3 is TGTGCCAGCAGTTTCCAGGGGGCAGTGTGGGAAAAACTGTTTTTT. Translated, it gives CASSFQGAVWEKLFF.

The V and J genes are TRBV4-3 and TRBJ1-2; a weak D match, TRBD1 (6 bases). V lost 0 bases to trimming and J lost 3 bases, with 11 bases between them. CDR1 is LGHNA, CDR2 YSLEER, per germline. The CDR3 is 15 residues long. The CDR3 region has the DNA TGCGCCAGCAGCCAAGATCCAGGGGCGGACTATGGCTACACCTTC. It encodes CASSQDPGADYGYTF.

This clonotype was seen ten or more times. This chain joins TRBV7-2 and TRBJ1-2, with D unclear. Trimming removed 5 bases at V and 4 bases at J, with 17 bases between. The germline gives CDR1 SGHTA, CDR2 FQGNSA. The CDR3 runs to 15 residues. CDR3: CASSRTPVGPYGYTF. Here the CDR3 DNA reads TGTGCCAGCAGCCGGACCCCCGTGGGCCCCTATGGCTACACCTTC.

This clonotype showed up many times. The chain uses TRBV29-1 and TRBJ2-5; the match to TRBD2 covers 11 bases. With V trimmed by 4 bases and J by 5 bases, 15 bases remained unmatched. Germline lookup yields CDR1 SQVTM and CDR2 ANQGSEA. This CDR3 comprises 17 residues. The CDR3 nucleotides are TGCAGCGTTGTAGGGGGGGTAGCGGGAGGGCCGAGGGAGACCCAGTACTTC. This translates into CSVVGGVAGGPRETQYF.